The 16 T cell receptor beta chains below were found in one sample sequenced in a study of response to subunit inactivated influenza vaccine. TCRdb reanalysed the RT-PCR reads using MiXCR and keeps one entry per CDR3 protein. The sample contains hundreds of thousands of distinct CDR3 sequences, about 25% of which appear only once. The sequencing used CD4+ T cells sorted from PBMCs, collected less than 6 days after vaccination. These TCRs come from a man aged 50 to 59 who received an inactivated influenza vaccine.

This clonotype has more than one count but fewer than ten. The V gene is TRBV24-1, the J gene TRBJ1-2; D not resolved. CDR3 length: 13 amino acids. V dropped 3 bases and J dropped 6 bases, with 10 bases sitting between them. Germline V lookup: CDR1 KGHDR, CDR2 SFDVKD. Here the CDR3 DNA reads TGTGCCACCAGTGATCTCACATACAATGGCTACACCTTC. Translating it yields CATSDLTYNGYTF.

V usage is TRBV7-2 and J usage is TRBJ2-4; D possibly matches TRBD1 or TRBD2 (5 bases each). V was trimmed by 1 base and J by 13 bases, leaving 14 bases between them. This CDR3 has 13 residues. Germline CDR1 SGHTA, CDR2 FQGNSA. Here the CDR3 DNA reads TGTGCCAGCAGCTTAGACAGGCGGGCCGCACAGTACTTC. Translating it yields CASSLDRRAAQYF.

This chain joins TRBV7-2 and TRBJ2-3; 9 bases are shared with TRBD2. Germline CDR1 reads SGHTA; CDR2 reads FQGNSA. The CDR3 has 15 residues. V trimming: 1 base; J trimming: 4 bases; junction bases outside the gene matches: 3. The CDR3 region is CASSLGAGGSDTQYF. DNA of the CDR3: TGTGCCAGCAGCTTAGGAGCGGGGGGCTCAGATACGCAGTATTTT.

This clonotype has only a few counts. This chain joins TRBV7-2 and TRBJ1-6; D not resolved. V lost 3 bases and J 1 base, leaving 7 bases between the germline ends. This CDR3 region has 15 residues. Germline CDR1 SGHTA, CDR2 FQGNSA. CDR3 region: CASSLRESYNSPLHF. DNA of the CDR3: TGTGCCAGCAGCTTGAGGGAGTCCTATAATTCACCCCTCCACTTT. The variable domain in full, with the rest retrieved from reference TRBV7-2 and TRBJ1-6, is GAGVSQSPSNKVTEKGKDVELRCDPISGHTALYWYRQSLGQGLEFLIYFQGNSAPDKSGLPSDRFSAERTGGSVSTLTIQRTQQEDSAVYLCASSLRESYNSPLHFGNGTRLTVT.

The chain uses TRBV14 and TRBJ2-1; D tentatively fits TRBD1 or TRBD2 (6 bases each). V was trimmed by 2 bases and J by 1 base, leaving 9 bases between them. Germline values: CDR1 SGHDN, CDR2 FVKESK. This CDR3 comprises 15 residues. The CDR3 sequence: CASSQLGGSYNEQFF. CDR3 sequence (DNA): TGTGCCAGCAGCCAACTAGGGGGGTCCTACAATGAGCAGTTCTTC.

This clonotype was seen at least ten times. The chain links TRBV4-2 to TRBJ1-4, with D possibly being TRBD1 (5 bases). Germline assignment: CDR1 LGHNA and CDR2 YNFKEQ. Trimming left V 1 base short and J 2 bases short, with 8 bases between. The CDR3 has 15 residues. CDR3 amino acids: CASSQVGHTNEKLFF. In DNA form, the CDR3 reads TGTGCCAGCAGCCAAGTCGGACATACTAATGAAAAACTGTTTTTT.

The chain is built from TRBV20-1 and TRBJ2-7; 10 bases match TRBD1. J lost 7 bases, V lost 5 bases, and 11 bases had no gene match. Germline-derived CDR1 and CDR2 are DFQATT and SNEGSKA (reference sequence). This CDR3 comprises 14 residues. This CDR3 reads CSAHLTGGWEEQYF. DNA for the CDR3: TGCAGTGCTCATCTGACAGGGGGCTGGGAAGAGCAGTACTTC.

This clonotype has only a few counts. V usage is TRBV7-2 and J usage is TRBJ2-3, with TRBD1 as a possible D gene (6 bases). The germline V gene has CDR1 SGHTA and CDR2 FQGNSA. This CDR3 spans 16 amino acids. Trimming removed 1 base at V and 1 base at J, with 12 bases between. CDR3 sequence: CASSLGTAVGTDTQYF. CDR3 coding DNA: TGTGCCAGCAGCTTAGGGACAGCCGTCGGCACAGATACGCAGTATTTT.

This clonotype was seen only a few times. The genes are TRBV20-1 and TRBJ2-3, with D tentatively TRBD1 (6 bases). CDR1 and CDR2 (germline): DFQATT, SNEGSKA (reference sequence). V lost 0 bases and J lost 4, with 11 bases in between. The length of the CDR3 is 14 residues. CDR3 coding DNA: TGCAGTGCTAGAGAATGGGGGCGTGCAGATACGCAGTATTTT. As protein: CSAREWGRADTQYF.

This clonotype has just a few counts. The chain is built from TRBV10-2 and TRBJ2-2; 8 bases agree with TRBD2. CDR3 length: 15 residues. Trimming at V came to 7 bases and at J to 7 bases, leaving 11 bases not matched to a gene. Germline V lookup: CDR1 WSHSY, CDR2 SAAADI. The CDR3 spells CASTLGLARFGELFF. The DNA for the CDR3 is TGCGCCAGCACTTTAGGACTAGCTCGCTTCGGGGAGCTGTTTTTT.

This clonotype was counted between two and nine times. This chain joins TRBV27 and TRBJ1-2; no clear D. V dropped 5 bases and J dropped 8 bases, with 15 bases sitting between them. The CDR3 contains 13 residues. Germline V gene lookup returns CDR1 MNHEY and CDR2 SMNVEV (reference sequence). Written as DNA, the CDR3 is TGTGCCAGCAGTCCAAACGGTCCTGGGGGCTACACCTTC. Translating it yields CASSPNGPGGYTF.

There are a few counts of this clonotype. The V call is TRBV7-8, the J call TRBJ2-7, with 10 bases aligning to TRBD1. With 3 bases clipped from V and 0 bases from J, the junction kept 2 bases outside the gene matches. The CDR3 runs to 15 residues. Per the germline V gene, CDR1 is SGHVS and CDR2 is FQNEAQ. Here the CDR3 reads CASSFGTGDSYEQYF. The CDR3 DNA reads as TGTGCCAGCAGCTTCGGGACAGGGGACTCCTACGAGCAGTACTTC.

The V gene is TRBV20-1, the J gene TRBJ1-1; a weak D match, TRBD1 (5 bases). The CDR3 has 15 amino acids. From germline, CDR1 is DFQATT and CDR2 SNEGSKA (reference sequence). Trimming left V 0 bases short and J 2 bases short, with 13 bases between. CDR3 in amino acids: CSAREGTGTNTEAFF. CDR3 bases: TGCAGTGCTAGAGAAGGGACTGGCACCAACACTGAAGCTTTCTTT.

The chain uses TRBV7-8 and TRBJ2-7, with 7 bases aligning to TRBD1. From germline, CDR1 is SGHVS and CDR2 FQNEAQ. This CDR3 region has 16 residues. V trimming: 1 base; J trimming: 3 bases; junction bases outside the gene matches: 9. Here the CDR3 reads CASSLGSAGGYYEQYF. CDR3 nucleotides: TGTGCCAGCAGCTTAGGGTCGGCAGGGGGTTACTACGAGCAGTACTTC.

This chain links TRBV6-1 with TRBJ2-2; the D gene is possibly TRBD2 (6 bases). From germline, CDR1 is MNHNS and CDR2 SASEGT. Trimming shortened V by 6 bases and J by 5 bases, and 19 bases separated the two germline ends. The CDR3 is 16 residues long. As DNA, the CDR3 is TGTGCCAGCAGCGGTATGACTAGTTTTCGAACCGGGGAGCTGTTTTTT. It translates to CASSGMTSFRTGELFF.

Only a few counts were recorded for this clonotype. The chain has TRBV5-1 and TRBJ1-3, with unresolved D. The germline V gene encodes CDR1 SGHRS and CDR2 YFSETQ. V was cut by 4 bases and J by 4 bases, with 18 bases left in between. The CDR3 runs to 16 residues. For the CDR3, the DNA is TGCGCCAGCAGCCCGCGGGTGACGGGCTCAGGAAACACCATATATTTT. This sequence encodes CASSPRVTGSGNTIYF.